Listed below are T cell receptor beta chains from one sample, sequenced in a study of T cells expressing NK-cell markers. TCRdb reprocessed the 5' RACE reads and stores each CDR3 protein as one record, lacking DNA. This repertoire includes 300,000 to 450,000 distinct CDR3 sequences. Sequencing was performed on blood T cells: a sorted CD56 or NKG2C T cell subset, CD4+ or CD8+ T cells, or bulk PBMC T cells (not recorded which). These receptors were taken from a man aged 18-69 years in good health. Both conserved end residues are part of each CDR3.

TRBJ2-7,TRBV7-9,CASSSRETSSYEQYF
TRBJ2-3,TRBV20-1,CRLQGISTDTQYF
TRBJ2-5,TRBV23-1,CASSRLAAQETQYF
TRBJ2-3,TRBV9,CASSGSWGDTQYF
TRBJ2-7,TRBV5-1,CASSLAGGEPTYEQYF
TRBJ1-6,TRBV27,CASSPRGGYSPLHF
TRBJ1-2,TRBV29-1,CSVLVPGYLGSYGYTF
TRBJ2-5,TRBV12-3/TRBV12-4,CASSSRGEVQETQYF
TRBJ1-2,TRBV6-1,CASSEARNSPSGGYTF
TRBJ1-1,TRBV12-3/TRBV12-4,CAIRTSRTEAFF
TRBJ2-2,TRBV12-3/TRBV12-4,CASSPLAGGPIGELFF